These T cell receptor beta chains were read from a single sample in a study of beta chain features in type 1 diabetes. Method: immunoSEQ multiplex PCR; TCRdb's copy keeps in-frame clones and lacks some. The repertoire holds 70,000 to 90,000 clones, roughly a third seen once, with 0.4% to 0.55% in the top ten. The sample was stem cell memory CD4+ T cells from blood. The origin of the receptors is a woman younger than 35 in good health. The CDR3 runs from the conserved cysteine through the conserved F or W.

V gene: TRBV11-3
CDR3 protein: CASSVRGTGANEQFF

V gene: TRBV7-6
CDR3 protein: CASSAGQGEYNEQFF

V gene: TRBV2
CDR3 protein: CASSLAGGGEQYF

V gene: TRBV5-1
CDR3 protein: CASSSGTGWHEQFF

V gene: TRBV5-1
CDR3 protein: CASSLTVAYEQYF

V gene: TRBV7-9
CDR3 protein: CASSPGTSGGTVDTQYF

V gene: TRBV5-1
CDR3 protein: CASSYRSTGQNTEAFF

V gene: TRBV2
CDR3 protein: CASSKDRASTDTQYF

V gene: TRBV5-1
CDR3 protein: CASSPGTSSQETQYF

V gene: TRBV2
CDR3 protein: CASSDKWRRRDGYTF

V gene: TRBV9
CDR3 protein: CASSVRSGLAVYNEQFF

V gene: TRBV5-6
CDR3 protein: CASSWGQGTSYEQYF

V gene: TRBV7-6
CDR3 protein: CASSLGPDTEAFF

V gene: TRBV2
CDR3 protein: CASRPPGQRRNSNQPQHF

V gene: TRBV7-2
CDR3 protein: CASSLVSSGPYNEQFF

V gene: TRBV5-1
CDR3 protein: CASSAIFGQQETQYF

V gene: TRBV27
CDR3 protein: CASSPPHRYRARTGELFF

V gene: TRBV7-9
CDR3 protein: CASSFRGTVAPSGANVLTF

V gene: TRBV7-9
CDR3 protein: CASSLGGSYGYTF

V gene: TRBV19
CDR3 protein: CASSYTAGGFGTEAFF

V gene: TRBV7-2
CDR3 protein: CASSLGLSARSRAQYF

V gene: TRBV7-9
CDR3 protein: CASSQGQANTEAFF